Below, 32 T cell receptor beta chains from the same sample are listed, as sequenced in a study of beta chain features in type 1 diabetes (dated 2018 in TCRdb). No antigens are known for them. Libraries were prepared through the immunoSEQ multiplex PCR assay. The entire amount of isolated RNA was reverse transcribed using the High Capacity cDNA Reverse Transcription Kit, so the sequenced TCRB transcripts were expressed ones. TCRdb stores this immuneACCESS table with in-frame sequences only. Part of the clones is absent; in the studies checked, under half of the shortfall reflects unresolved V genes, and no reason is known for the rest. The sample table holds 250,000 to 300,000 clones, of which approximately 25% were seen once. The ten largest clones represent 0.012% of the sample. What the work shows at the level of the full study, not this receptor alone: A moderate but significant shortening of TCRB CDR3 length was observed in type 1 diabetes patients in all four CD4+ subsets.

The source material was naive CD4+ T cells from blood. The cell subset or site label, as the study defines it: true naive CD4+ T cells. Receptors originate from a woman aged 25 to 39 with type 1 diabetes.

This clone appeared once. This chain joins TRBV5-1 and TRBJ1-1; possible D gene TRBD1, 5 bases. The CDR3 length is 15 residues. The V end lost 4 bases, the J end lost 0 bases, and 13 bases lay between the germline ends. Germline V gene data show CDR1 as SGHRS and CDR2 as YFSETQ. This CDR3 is CASSPGGVMNTEAFF. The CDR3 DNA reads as TGCGCCAGCAGCCCCGGAGGGGTCATGAACACTGAAGCTTTCTTT.

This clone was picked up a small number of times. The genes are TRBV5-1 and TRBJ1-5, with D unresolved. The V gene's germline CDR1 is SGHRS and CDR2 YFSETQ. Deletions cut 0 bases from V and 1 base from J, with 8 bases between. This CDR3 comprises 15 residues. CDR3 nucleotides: TGCGCCAGCAGCTTGGATGAGGGAAGCAATCAGCCCCAGCATTTT. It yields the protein CASSLDEGSNQPQHF.

CDR3 nucleotides: TGTGCCTGGAGCTTAACAGGGGATACGCAGTATTTT. This gives the protein CAWSLTGDTQYF. This chain uses TRBV30 with TRBJ2-3, with a possible D match to TRBD1 (6 bases). The CDR3 loop spans 12 amino acids. V dropped 3 bases and J dropped 6 bases, with 10 bases sitting between them. Germline-derived CDR1 and CDR2 are GTSNPN and SVGIG (reference sequence). Complete variable domain (other parts from reference TRBV30 and TRBJ2-3): SQTIHQWPATLVQPVGSPLSLECTVEGTSNPNLYWYRQAAGRGLQLLFYSVGIGQISSEVPQNLSASRPQDRQFILSSKKLLLSDSGFYLCAWSLTGDTQYFGPGTRLTVL.

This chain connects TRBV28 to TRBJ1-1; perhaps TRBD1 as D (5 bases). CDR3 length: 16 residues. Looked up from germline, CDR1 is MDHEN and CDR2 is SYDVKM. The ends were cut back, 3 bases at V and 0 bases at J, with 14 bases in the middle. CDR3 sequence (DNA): TGTGCCAGCAGTTTCCTGCAGGGCCGGATGAACACTGAAGCTTTCTTT. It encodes CASSFLQGRMNTEAFF.

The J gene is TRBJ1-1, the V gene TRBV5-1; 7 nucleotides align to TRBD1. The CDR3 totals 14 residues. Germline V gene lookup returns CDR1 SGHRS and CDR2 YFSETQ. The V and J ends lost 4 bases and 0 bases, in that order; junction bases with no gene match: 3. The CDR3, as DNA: TGCGCCAGCAGCGGGGACAGAATGAACACTGAAGCTTTCTTT. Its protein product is CASSGDRMNTEAFF. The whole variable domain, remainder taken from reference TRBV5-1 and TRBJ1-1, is KAGVTQTPRYLIKTRGQQVTLSCSPISGHRSVSWYQQTPGQGLQFLFEYFSETQRNKGNFPGRFSGRQFSNSRSEMNVSTLELGDSALYLCASSGDRMNTEAFFGQGTRLTVV.

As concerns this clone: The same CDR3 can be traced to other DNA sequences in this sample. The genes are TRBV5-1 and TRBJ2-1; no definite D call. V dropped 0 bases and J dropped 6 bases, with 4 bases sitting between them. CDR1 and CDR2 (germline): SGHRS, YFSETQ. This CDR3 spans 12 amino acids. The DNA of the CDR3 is TGCGCCAGCAGCTTGGACGGCAATGAGCAGTTCTTC. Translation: CASSLDGNEQFF.

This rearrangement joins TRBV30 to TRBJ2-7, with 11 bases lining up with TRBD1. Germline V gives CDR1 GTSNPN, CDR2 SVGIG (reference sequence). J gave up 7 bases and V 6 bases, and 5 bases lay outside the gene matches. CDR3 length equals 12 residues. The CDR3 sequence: CACGQGAQEQYF. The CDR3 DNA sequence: TGTGCCTGTGGACAGGGGGCGCAGGAGCAGTACTTC.

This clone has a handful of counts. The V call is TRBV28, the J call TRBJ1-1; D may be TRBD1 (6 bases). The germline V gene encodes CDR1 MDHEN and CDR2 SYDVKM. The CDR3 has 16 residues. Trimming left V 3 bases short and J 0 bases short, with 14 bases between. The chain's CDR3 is CASSLDTGKMNTEAFF. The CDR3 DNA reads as TGTGCCAGCAGTTTGGACACAGGGAAAATGAACACTGAAGCTTTCTTT.

The CDR3 DNA is TGCGCCAGCAGCTTGGGCGTGGCGGGAGAAGGCGGGGAGCTGTTTTTT. It specifies CASSLGVAGEGGELFF. The chain joins TRBV5-1 to TRBJ2-2, with TRBD2 identical over 7 bases. CDR3 length: 16 amino acids. J lost 7 bases, V lost 0 bases, and 9 bases had no gene match. Germline CDR1 SGHRS, CDR2 YFSETQ. The complete variable domain, with remaining parts taken from reference TRBV5-1 and TRBJ2-2, reads KAGVTQTPRYLIKTRGQQVTLSCSPISGHRSVSWYQQTPGQGLQFLFEYFSETQRNKGNFPGRFSGRQFSNSRSEMNVSTLELGDSALYLCASSLGVAGEGGELFFGEGSRLTVL.

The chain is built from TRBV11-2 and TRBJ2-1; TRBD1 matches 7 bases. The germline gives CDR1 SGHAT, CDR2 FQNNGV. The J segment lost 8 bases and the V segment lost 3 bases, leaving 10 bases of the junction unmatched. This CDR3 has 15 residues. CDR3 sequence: CASSFGDSVRDEQFF. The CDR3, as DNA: TGTGCCAGCAGCTTTGGGGACAGTGTTCGGGATGAGCAGTTCTTC.

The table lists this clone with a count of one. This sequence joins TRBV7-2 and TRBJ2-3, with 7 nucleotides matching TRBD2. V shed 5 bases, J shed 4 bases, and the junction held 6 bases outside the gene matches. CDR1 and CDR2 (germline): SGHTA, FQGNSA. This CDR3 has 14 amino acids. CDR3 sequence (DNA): TGTGCCAGCAGCATAGGACTAGGGGCAGATACGCAGTATTTT. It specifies CASSIGLGADTQYF.

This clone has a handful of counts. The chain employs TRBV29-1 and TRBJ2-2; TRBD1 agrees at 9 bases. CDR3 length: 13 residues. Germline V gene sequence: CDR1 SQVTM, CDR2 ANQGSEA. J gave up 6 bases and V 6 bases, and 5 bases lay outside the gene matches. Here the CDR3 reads CSVGTGTAGELFF. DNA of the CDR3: TGCAGCGTAGGGACAGGGACCGCCGGGGAGCTGTTTTTT.

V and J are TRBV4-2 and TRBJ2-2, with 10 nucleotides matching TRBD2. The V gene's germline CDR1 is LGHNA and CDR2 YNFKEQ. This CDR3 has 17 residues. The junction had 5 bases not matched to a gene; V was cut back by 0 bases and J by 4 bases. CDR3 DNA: TGTGCCAGCAGCCAAGATAAACTAGCGGGATTCACCGGGGAGCTGTTTTTT. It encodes CASSQDKLAGFTGELFF.

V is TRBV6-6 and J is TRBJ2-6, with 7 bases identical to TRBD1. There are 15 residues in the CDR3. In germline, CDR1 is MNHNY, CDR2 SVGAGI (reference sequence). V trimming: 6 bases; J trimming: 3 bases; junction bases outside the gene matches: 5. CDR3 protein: CASRLQGIGANVLTF. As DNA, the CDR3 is TGTGCCAGCAGGCTACAGGGGATTGGGGCCAACGTCCTGACTTTC.

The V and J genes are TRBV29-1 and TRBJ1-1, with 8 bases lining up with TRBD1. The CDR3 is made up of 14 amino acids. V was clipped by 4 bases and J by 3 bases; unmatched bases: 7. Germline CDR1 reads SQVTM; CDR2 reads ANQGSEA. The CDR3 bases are TGCAGCGTTGCGGTGGGACAGGCGGACACTGAAGCTTTCTTT. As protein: CSVAVGQADTEAFF.

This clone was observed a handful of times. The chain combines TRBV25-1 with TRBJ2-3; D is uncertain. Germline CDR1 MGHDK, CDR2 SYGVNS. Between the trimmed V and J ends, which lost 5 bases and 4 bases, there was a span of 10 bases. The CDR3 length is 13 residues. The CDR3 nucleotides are TGTGCCAGCAGTAACAGCCTGGCAGATACGCAGTATTTT. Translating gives CASSNSLADTQYF.

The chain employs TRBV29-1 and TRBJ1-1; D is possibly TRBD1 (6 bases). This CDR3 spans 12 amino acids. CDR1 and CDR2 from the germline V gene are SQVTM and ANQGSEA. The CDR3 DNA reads TGCAGTGAAGTACAGGGAGGGACTGAAGCTTTCTTT. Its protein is CSEVQGGTEAFF.

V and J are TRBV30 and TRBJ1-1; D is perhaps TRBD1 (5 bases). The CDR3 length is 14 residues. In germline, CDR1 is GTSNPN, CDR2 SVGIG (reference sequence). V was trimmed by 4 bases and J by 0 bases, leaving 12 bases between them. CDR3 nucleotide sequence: TGTGCCTGGATTCAGACAGACATGAACACTGAAGCTTTCTTT. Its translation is CAWIQTDMNTEAFF.

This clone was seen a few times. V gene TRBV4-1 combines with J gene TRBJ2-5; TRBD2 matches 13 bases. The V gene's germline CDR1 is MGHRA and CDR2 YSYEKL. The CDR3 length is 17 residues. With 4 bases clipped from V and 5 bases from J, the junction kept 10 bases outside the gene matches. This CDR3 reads CASSRLAGGQQQETQYF. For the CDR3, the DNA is TGCGCCAGCAGCCGACTAGCGGGAGGACAGCAACAGGAGACCCAGTACTTC.

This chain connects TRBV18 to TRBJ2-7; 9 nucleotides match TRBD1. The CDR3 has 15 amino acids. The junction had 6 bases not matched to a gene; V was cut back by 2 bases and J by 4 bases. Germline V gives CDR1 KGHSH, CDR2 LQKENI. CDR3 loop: CASSPNRGPGYEQYF. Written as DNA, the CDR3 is TGTGCCAGCTCACCAAACAGGGGGCCAGGTTACGAGCAGTACTTC.

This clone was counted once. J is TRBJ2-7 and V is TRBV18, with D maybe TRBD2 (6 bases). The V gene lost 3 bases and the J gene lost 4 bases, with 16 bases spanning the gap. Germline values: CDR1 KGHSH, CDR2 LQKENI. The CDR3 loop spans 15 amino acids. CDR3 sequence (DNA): TGTGCCAGCTCACCCGGGACTGAGCGACTGTACGAGCAGTACTTC. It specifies CASSPGTERLYEQYF.

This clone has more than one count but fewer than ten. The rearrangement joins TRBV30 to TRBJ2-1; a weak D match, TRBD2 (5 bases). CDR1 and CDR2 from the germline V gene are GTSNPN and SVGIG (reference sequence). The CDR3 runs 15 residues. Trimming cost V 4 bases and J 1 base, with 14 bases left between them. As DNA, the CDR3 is TGTGCCTGGACCCTAGCCCAGAGTTCCTACAATGAGCAGTTCTTC. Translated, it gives CAWTLAQSSYNEQFF.

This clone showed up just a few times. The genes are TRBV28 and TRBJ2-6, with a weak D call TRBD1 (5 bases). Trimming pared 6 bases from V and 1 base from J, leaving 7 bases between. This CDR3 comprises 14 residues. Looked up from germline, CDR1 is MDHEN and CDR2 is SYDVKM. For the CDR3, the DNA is TGTGCCAGCAGCCAGGGTTCTGGGGCCAACGTCCTGACTTTC. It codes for CASSQGSGANVLTF. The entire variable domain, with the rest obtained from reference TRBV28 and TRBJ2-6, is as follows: DVKVTQSSRYLVKRTGEKVFLECVQDMDHENMFWYRQDPGLGLRLIYFSYDVKMKEKGDIPEGYSVSREKKERFSLILESASTNQTSMYLCASSQGSGANVLTFGAGSRLTVL.

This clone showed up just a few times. CDR3 protein: CASSIDKSTGYTF. The CDR3 region has the DNA TGTGCCAGCAGCATCGACAAGTCGACTGGCTACACCTTC. The J gene is TRBJ1-2, the V gene TRBV7-9; D gene ambiguous. Trimming stripped 5 bases from V and 7 bases from J, with 14 bases between. The CDR3 totals 13 residues. The germline V gene has CDR1 SEHNR and CDR2 FQNEAQ (reference sequence). Using reference TRBV7-9 and TRBJ1-2 for the parts outside the CDR3, the full variable domain is DTGVSQNPRHKITKRGQNVTFRCDPISEHNRLYWYRQTLGQGPEFLTYFQNEAQLEKSRLLSDRFSAERPKGSFSTLEIQRTEQGDSAMYLCASSIDKSTGYTFGSGTRLTVV.

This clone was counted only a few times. The CDR3 DNA is TGCGCCAGCAGCCATGGAATCGCCCGGACTAGCGGGAGGGGGGAGCAGTTCTTC. The encoded protein is CASSHGIARTSGRGEQFF. This sequence joins TRBV4-1 and TRBJ2-1; TRBD2 agrees at 15 bases. Germline V gene sequence: CDR1 MGHRA, CDR2 YSYEKL. V gave up 3 bases and J gave up 10 bases; unmatched junction bases: 13. The CDR3 consists of 18 residues.

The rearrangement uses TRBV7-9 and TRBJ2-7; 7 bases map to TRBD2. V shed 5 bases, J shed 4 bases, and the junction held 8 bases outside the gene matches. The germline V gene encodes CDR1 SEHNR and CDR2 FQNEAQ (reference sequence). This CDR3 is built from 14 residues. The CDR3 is CASSQLSGTYEQYF. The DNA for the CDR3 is TGTGCCAGCAGCCAGCTGAGCGGGACTTACGAGCAGTACTTC.

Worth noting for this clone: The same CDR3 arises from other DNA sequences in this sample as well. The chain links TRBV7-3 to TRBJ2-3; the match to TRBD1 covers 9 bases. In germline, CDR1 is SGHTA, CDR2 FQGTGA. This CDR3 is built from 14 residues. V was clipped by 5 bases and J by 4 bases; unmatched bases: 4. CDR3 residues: CASSRDREADTQYF. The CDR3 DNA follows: TGTGCCAGCAGCCGGGACAGGGAGGCAGATACGCAGTATTTT. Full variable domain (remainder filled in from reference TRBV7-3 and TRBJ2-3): GAGVSQTPSNKVTEKGKYVELRCDPISGHTALYWYRQSLGQGPEFLIYFQGTGAADDSGLPNDRFFAVRPEGSVSTLKIQRTERGDSAVYLCASSRDREADTQYFGPGTRLTVL.

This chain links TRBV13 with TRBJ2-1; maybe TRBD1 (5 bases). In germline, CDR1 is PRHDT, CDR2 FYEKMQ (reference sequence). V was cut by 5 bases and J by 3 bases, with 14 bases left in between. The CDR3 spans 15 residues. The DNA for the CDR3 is TGTGCCAGCAGCCTCCCGCCAGGGCGCTACAATGAGCAGTTCTTC. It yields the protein CASSLPPGRYNEQFF.

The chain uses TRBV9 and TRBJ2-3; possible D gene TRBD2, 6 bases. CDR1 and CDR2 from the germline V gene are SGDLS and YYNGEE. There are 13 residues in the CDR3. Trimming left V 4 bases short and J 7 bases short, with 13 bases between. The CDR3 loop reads CASSPLGGYTQYF. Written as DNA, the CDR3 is TGTGCCAGCAGCCCTCTCGGGGGTTATACGCAGTATTTT.

CDR3 coding DNA: TGTGCCAGCTCCCGGGACACCAATCAGCCCCAGCATTTT. Its translation: CASSRDTNQPQHF. This chain connects TRBV18 to TRBJ1-5; D might be TRBD1 (6 bases). The CDR3 is made up of 13 amino acids. Trimming pared 6 bases from V and 3 bases from J, leaving 9 bases between. Germline CDR1 reads KGHSH; CDR2 reads LQKENI. Together with reference TRBV18 and TRBJ1-5, the CDR3 gives the full variable domain: NAGVMQNPRHLVRRRGQEARLRCSPMKGHSHVYWYRQLPEEGLKFMVYLQKENIIDESGMPKERFSAEFPKEGPSILRIQQVVRGDSAAYFCASSRDTNQPQHFGDGTRLSIL.

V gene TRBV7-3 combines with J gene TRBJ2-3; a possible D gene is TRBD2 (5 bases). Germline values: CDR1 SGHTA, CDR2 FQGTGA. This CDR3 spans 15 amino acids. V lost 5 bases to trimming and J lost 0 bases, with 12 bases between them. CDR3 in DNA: TGTGCCAGCAGCCTTACTAGAGCTAGCACAGATACGCAGTATTTT. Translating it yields CASSLTRASTDTQYF.

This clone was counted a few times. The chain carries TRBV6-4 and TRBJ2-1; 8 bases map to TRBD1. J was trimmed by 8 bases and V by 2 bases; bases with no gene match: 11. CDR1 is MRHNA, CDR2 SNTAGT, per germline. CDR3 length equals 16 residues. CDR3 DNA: TGTGCCAGCAGTGACCTTTCGACAGGGGCCAGAGATGAGCAGTTCTTC. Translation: CASSDLSTGARDEQFF.